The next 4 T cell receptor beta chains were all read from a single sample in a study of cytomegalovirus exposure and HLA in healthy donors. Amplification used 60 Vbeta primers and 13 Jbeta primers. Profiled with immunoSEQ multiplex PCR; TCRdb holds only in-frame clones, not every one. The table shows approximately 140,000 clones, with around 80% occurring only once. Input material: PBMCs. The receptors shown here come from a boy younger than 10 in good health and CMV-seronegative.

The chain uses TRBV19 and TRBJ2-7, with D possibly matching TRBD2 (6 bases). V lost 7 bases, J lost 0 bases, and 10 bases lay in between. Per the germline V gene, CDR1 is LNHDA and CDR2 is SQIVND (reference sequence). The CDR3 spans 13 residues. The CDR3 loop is CASTAGSSYEQYF. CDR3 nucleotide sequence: TGTGCCAGTACGGCGGGGAGCTCCTACGAGCAGTACTTC.

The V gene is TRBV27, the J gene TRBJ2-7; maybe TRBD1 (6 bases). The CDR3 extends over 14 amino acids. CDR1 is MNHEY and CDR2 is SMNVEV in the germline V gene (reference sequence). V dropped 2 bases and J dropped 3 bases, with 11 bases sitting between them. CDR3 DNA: TGTGCCAGCAGTTTAACAGGGTGGGTCTACGAGCAGTACTTC. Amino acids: CASSLTGWVYEQYF.

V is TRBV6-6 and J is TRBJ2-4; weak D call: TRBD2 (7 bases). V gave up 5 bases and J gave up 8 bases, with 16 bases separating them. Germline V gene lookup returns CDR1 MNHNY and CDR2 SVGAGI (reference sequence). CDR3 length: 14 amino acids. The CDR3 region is CASSPRGAGDIQYF. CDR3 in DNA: TGTGCCAGCAGTCCACGGGGGGCGGGGGACATTCAGTACTTC.

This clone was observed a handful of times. CDR3 loop: CASSKQDGYTF. CDR3 nucleotide sequence: TGTGCCAGCAGTAAACAGGATGGCTACACCTTC. The J gene is TRBJ1-2, the V gene TRBV27; D possibly corresponds to TRBD1 (5 bases). CDR3 size: 11 residues. The V end lost 5 bases, the J end lost 6 bases, and 7 bases lay between the germline ends. Germline assignment: CDR1 MNHEY and CDR2 SMNVEV (reference sequence).